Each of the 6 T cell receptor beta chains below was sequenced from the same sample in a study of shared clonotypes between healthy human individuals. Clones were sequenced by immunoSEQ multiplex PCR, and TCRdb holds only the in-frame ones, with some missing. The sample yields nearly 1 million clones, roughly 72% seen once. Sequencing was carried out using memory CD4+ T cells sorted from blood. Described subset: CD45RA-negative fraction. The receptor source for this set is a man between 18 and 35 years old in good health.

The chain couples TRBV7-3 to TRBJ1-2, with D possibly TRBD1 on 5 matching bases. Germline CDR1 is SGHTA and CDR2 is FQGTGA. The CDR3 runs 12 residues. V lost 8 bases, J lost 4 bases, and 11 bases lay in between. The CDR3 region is CASGGGPYGYTF. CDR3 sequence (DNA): TGTGCCAGCGGGGGAGGGCCCTATGGCTACACCTTC.

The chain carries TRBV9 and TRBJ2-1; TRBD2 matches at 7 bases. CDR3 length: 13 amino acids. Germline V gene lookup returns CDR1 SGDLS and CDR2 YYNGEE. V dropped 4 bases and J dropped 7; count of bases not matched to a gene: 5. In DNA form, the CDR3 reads TGTGCCAGCAGCAGCGGGGTTGGGAATGAGCAGTTCTTC. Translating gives CASSSGVGNEQFF.

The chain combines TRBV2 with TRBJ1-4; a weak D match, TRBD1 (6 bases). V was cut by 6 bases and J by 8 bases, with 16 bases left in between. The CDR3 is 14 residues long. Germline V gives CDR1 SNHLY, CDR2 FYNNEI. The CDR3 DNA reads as TGTGCCAGCAGGATAGGGGGACTAATCGAAAAACTGTTTTTT. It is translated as CASRIGGLIEKLFF.

The CDR3 sequence is CAISRDRVGYTF. The DNA of the CDR3 is TGTGCCATCAGTAGGGACAGGGTCGGCTACACCTTC. The J gene is TRBJ1-2, the V gene TRBV10-3; 9 bases agree with TRBD1. The CDR3 has 12 residues. Germline V gene sequence: CDR1 ENHRY, CDR2 SYGVKD. The V segment lost 5 bases and the J segment 8 bases; nucleotides outside the gene matches: 3.

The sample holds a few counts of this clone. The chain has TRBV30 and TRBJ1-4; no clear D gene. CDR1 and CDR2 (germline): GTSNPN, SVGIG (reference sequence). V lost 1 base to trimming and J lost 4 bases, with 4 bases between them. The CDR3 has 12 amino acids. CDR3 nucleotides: TGTGCCTGGAGTGGGGGTAATGAAAAACTGTTTTTT. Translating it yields CAWSGGNEKLFF.

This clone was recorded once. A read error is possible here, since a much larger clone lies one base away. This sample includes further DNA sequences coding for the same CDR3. The CDR3 sequence: CASSPGQGNQPQHF. The CDR3 DNA is TGTGCCAGCAGCCCGGGACAGGGGAATCAGCCCCAGCATTTT. This sequence joins TRBV7-9 and TRBJ1-5; 10 nucleotides agree with TRBD1. CDR3 size: 14 residues. J lost 4 bases, V lost 5 bases, and 2 bases had no gene match. Germline CDR1 and CDR2: SEHNR and FQNEAQ (reference sequence).